This T cell receptor (beta chain) comes out of a study of T cell responses to AZD1222 COVID-19 vaccine (dated by TCRdb to the early 2020s). Notes on the research overall: AZD1222 recipients whose second dose came at about 4 weeks and those whose second dose came at about 12 weeks were combined into one group, since spike-specific TCR depth and breadth did not differ between the two schedules. A total of around 240 trial participants underwent TCR sequencing, of whom roughly 210 had received two doses of AZD1222 and approximately 25 had received two doses of the MenACWY control vaccine. Trial participants were enrolled into age subgroups of 18-55, 56-69 and 70-plus years, which contained roughly 140, 27 and 60 TCR-sequenced participants, respectively.

The CDR3 regions of human TCRbeta chains were analyzed by immunosequencing. Concerning the study's data processing: TCRs in the repertoires were matched against a reference library of SARS-CoV-2-specific TCRs that had been generated with the MIRA antigen-specificity platform. Breadth was defined as the fraction of unique TCRs that were SARS-CoV-2-associated, and depth was defined as the fraction of total T cells that were SARS-CoV-2-associated. Each spike-specific TCR was assigned to its reactive spike region and to a CD4 or CD8 class using the MIRA data. Log10-transformed breadth and depth values were compared by one-way ANOVA with Sidak's multiple comparisons tests. The immuneACCESS repertoire file appears here via TCRdb, limited to in-frame rearrangements. These files lack a portion of the clones; in checked studies, under half of the deficit traces to unresolved V genes, and the cause of the others is not known. The V and J calls and the clone size are those of that table, but D and trimming were determined from the DNA. For this sample the table gives 90,000 to 110,000 clones, of which around 89% were detected only once. About 2.5% of the sample goes to the ten largest clones.

Points the paper makes about the study in general: Because no day 14 peak-response samples were available, the repertoires could be characterized only after the peak T cell response. A significant rise in spike-specific TCR breadth and depth was observed after two AZD1222 doses relative to day 0 and relative to MenACWY recipients. Reportedly, close to half of the unique spike-specific TCRs recognized epitopes lying outside the regions that are mutated in the B.1.351 and B.1.1.7 variants. The whole spike protein was spanned by vaccine-associated CD4 TCRs, and dominant responses were seen in regions 160-218 and 743-854. Conclusions about previously exposed vaccinees are limited, since just a handful of AZD1222 recipients were seropositive for SARS-CoV-2 at baseline. In the small 56-69-year group, the increase in depth fell short of significance, most likely because of low power. Participants were mostly white British and included more females than males, and it was suggested by the authors that clonal diversity may have been underestimated.

A remark on this clone: Its antigen is unknown. No base quality values were provided; no much bigger clone lies one nucleotide off.

The CDR3, from cysteine to phenylalanine, totals 15 residues. Just CDR3 DNA is preserved here, 45 bases in frame from base 1. CDR1 and CDR2, looked up from the germline V gene, are KGHSH and LQKENI. V and J lose 5 bases and 5 bases, and a span of 16 bases separates them. This specimen's time point label, per the study, means: baseline before first vaccination. Samples from vaccinated people were obtained from the UK trials COV001 and COV002, which included a single-blind randomized controlled phase 2/3 trial of AZD1222 (ChAdOx1 nCoV-19) in healthy adults. Trial participant PBMC samples were collected at day 0 and day 28 after the second dose for TCRbeta chain sequencing.

The chain uses TRBV18 and TRBJ2-1; D gene: possibly TRBD2, on 5 matching bases. The sample in question was peripheral blood, obtained on day 0 of AZD1222 vaccination. The receptor comes from an adult in good health. The CDR3 here reads CASSSRLSIDNEQFF. The DNA sequence is given as TGTGCCAGCTCATCAAGACTATCCATCGACAATGAGCAGTTCTTC.